This TCR beta chain was identified in a study of cytomegalovirus exposure and HLA in healthy donors. Germline CDR1 reads KGHSH; CDR2 reads LQKENI. The CDR3 totals 14 residues. The trim removed 3 bases at V and 10 bases at J, leaving 9 bases unmatched. Researchers ran the PCR with 60 Vbeta and 13 Jbeta primers. In the authors' workflow: An analysis that came later counted 80 million or so unique TCR beta chains, approximately 10 million shared. Data came from immunoSEQ multiplex PCR; TCRdb stores just in-frame clones and leaves some out. The V and J calls and clone size are taken from that table; D and trimming were inferred from the DNA. The sample consists of more than 150,000 clones, approximately 78% of them appearing once.

The rearrangement links TRBV18 to TRBJ1-2, with 9 bases fitting TRBD1. The sample consisted of PBMCs. The sequence derives from a male donor in good health and CMV-seronegative. CDR3 region: CASSPSGQGNSYTF. For the CDR3, the DNA is TGTGCCAGCTCACCGTCGGGACAGGGAAATTCCTACACCTTC.